The next 16 T cell receptor beta chains were all read from a single sample in a study of cytomegalovirus exposure and HLA in healthy donors. 60 Vbeta and 13 Jbeta primers were used in PCR. TCRdb keeps only in-frame clones here, not all; method: immunoSEQ multiplex PCR. The sample lists roughly 190,000 clones, 60% to 80% seen once, with over 2.5% in the top ten. Input material: PBMCs. Receptors originate from a man aged 40-50 years in good health and CMV-seronegative.

This clone was seen a single time. One junction end disagrees with the germline gene, perhaps due to a read error. The V call is TRBV7-9, the J call TRBJ1-5; TRBD1 is a possible D gene (6 bases). This CDR3 region has 13 residues. Germline V gene lookup returns CDR1 SEHNR and CDR2 FQNEAQ (reference sequence). In nucleotides, the CDR3 is TGTTCCAGCAGCTTAGGGGGAGGTCGGCCCCAGCATTTT. Translation: CSSSLGGGRPQHF.

This clone has more than one count but fewer than ten. The CDR3 reads CASSRGQRISNQPQHF. DNA for the CDR3: TGTGCCAGCAGCCGGGGACAGAGAATTAGCAATCAGCCCCAGCATTTT. The V gene is TRBV5-5, the J gene TRBJ1-5; 7 bases map to TRBD1. The CDR3 sequence is 16 residues long. Trimming cost V 4 bases and J 0 bases; bases outside gene matches: 7. Germline V gene lookup returns CDR1 SGHKS and CDR2 YYEKEE (reference sequence).

The sample holds a few counts of this clone. The V and J genes are TRBV7-2 and TRBJ2-7, with D maybe TRBD2 (6 bases). The CDR3 is 13 residues long. Germline lookup yields CDR1 SGHTA and CDR2 FQGNSA. Trimming removed 8 bases at V and 0 bases at J, with 11 bases between. The CDR3 loop is CASRSGSSYEQYF. CDR3 coding DNA: TGTGCCAGCCGTAGCGGTAGCTCCTACGAGCAGTACTTC.

The V call is TRBV28, the J call TRBJ1-6; D gene ambiguous. Trimming left V 7 bases short and J 11 bases short, with 18 bases between. CDR3 length: 14 residues. CDR1 and CDR2 from the germline V gene are MDHEN and SYDVKM. In DNA, the CDR3 is TGTGCCAGCACCTTACCCGATACGGGGACACCCCTCCACTTT. It codes for CASTLPDTGTPLHF.

V usage is TRBV5-4 and J usage is TRBJ2-3; a possible D gene is TRBD2 (6 bases). The CDR3 covers 15 residues. V shed 5 bases and J shed 3 bases, with 16 bases lying between them. Germline CDR1 SGHNT, CDR2 YYREEE (reference sequence). In DNA, the CDR3 is TGTGCCAGCAGTCCGGGACTTGGGGCTACAGATACGCAGTATTTT. Translated: CASSPGLGATDTQYF.

This chain connects TRBV4-1 to TRBJ2-3, with D uncertain. The CDR3 extends over 12 amino acids. V lost 0 bases and J 11 bases, leaving 9 bases between the germline ends. Germline CDR1 is MGHRA and CDR2 is YSYEKL. The CDR3 reads CASSQDPSRQYF. Here the CDR3 DNA reads TGCGCCAGCAGCCAAGATCCTTCCAGGCAGTATTTT.

This clone has a handful of counts. The rearrangement links TRBV6-7 to TRBJ1-1; 11 bases line up with TRBD1. TRBV6-7 is placed among ORFs of uncertain function. The V segment lost 5 bases and the J segment 6 bases; nucleotides outside the gene matches: 20. This CDR3 comprises 19 residues. The CDR3 here is CASSTPGTGGKLFSSEAFF. The CDR3 nucleotides read TGTGCCAGCAGTACCCCCGGGACAGGGGGTAAGTTGTTTAGCTCTGAAGCTTTCTTT.

In its sample, this clone was seen a few times. The J gene is TRBJ2-5, the V gene TRBV18; D perhaps matches TRBD2 (6 bases). The CDR3 loop spans 16 amino acids. Deletions cut 3 bases from V and 1 base from J, with 15 bases between. Germline V gene lookup returns CDR1 KGHSH and CDR2 LQKENI. CDR3 sequence: CASSPTRDGGQETQYF. In DNA form, the CDR3 reads TGTGCCAGCTCACCCACCCGGGACGGGGGCCAAGAGACCCAGTACTTC.

The gene calls are TRBV5-6 and TRBJ2-7; tentatively, D is TRBD1 (5 bases). The V and J ends lost 1 base and 3 bases respectively, with 8 bases between them. This CDR3 has 13 residues. From germline, CDR1 is SGHDT and CDR2 YYEEEE. The CDR3, as DNA: TGTGCCAGCAGCTTGCTGGGGCACTACGAGCAGTACTTC. This sequence encodes CASSLLGHYEQYF.

This clone was seen more than once but under ten times. The genes are TRBV18 and TRBJ2-3, with D tentatively TRBD1 (6 bases). The CDR3 extends over 12 amino acids. Trimming cost V 6 bases and J 4 bases, with 8 bases left between them. Germline V lookup: CDR1 KGHSH, CDR2 LQKENI. In DNA, the CDR3 is TGTGCCAGCTCCTACAGGGCAGATACGCAGTATTTT. Encoded protein: CASSYRADTQYF.

CDR3 sequence (DNA): TGTGCCAGTAGTTTGGGGCGGGGAGCTGCCAAAACCGGGGAGCTGTTTTTT. It encodes CASSLGRGAAKTGELFF. The chain joins TRBV19 to TRBJ2-2; TRBD2 is a possible D gene (6 bases). This CDR3 spans 17 amino acids. With 5 bases removed from V and 5 bases from J, the gap between germline ends came to 21 bases. CDR1 and CDR2 (germline): LNHDA, SQIVND (reference sequence). The full variable domain, its missing parts supplied by reference TRBV19 and TRBJ2-2, is DGGITQSPKYLFRKEGQNVTLSCEQNLNHDAMYWYRQDPGQGLRLIYYSQIVNDFQKGDIAEGYSVSREKKESFPLTVTSAQKNPTAFYLCASSLGRGAAKTGELFFGEGSRLTVL.

Concerning this clone itself: Mismatch with germline at one junction end may stem from a read error. J is TRBJ2-5 and V is TRBV7-2; the match to TRBD2 covers 13 bases. Germline V gene lookup returns CDR1 SGHTA and CDR2 FQGNSA. The CDR3 covers 16 residues. CDR3 sequence: CASSLTSGRDQEAQYF. For the CDR3, the DNA is TGTGCCAGCAGCCTAACTAGCGGGAGGGACCAAGAGGCCCAGTACTTC.

The table lists this clone with a count of one. This sequence joins TRBV7-2 and TRBJ2-2; maybe TRBD2 (6 bases). Per germline, CDR1 SGHTA and CDR2 FQGNSA. V was clipped by 1 base and J by 4 bases, with 7 bases between them. The CDR3 sequence is 14 residues long. The CDR3 bases are TGTGCCAGCAGCTTAGTCGGGGGCACCGGGGAGCTGTTTTTT. Residues: CASSLVGGTGELFF.

The rearrangement uses TRBV4-1 and TRBJ1-2, with D possibly matching TRBD1 (5 bases). The CDR3 spans 15 residues. Trimming took 3 bases from V and 3 from J, leaving 14 bases between them. CDR1 is MGHRA and CDR2 is YSYEKL in the germline V gene. The CDR3 spells CASSQTSGGYYGYTF. CDR3 coding DNA: TGCGCCAGCAGCCAGACCTCCGGGGGATACTATGGCTACACCTTC.

The gene calls are TRBV6-1 and TRBJ1-6; 7 bases line up with TRBD1. Germline CDR1 is MNHNS and CDR2 is SASEGT. The CDR3 sequence is 13 residues long. Trimming cost V 6 bases and J 7 bases; bases outside gene matches: 3. The CDR3 reads CASSRDRNSPLHF. The CDR3 nucleotides read TGTGCCAGCAGCCGGGACAGAAATTCACCCCTCCACTTT.

The rearrangement joins TRBV6-5 to TRBJ2-7; D gene uncertain. The germline V gene encodes CDR1 MNHEY and CDR2 SVGAGI. Trimming removed 6 bases at V and 1 base at J, with 10 bases between. CDR3 length: 13 residues. The CDR3 nucleotides are TGTGCCAGCAGGGCCGAATGGTCCTACGAGCAGTACTTC. The encoded protein is CASRAEWSYEQYF.